Below are 15 T cell receptor beta chains sequenced from a single sample in a study of Ad26.COV2.S vaccination and SARS-CoV-2 variants (dated by TCRdb to the early 2020s). In the paper's terms, the treatment or condition label means: around 19 received Ad26.COV2.S at low or high dose, single or two shots; 5 received placebo; per-sample allocation not given. Repertoires of vaccine and placebo recipients were sequenced from samples taken on day 63 after the first injection. The library came from the immunoSEQ multiplex PCR assay. Here the immuneACCESS table is served through TCRdb, limited to in-frame sequences with V and J called. Missing clones are a known gap in these copies; in checked studies unresolved V genes cover under half, and the rest lacks a known reason. In this sample the table shows 300,000 to 450,000 clones, around 83% of which occur a single time. The top ten hold roughly 3.5% of the sample.

The source was peripheral blood, collected in a trial of Ad26.COV2.S vaccine versus placebo. The receptors stem from a person aged 18-60 years who received the Ad26.COV2.S COVID-19 vaccine or a placebo.

This clone was counted a single time. The rearrangement uses TRBV4-1 and TRBJ1-2; D is perhaps TRBD1 (5 bases). The CDR3 spans 13 residues. With 3 bases removed from V and 3 bases from J, the gap between germline ends came to 8 bases. Germline CDR1 reads MGHRA; CDR2 reads YSYEKL. The CDR3 here is CASSQVRDYGYTF. DNA for the CDR3: TGCGCCAGCAGCCAGGTCAGGGACTATGGCTACACCTTC.

The rearrangement links TRBV19 to TRBJ1-2; D not resolved. Germline values: CDR1 LNHDA, CDR2 SQIVND (reference sequence). The CDR3 loop spans 12 amino acids. The ends were cut back, 5 bases at V and 8 bases at J, with 12 bases in the middle. CDR3 sequence: CASSELVGGYTF. The CDR3 nucleotides are TGTGCCAGTAGTGAACTCGTTGGCGGCTACACCTTC.

This chain uses TRBV5-1 with TRBJ1-3; D gene uncertain. Germline V lookup: CDR1 SGHRS, CDR2 YFSETQ. Trimming removed 0 bases from V and 4 bases from J, with 8 bases in between. The CDR3 consists of 14 residues. The CDR3 DNA sequence: TGCGCCAGCAGCTTGGGGGTACACGGAAACACCATATATTTT. Protein sequence: CASSLGVHGNTIYF.

V is TRBV10-3 and J is TRBJ2-3; perhaps TRBD2 as D (5 bases). Germline V gene data show CDR1 as ENHRY and CDR2 as SYGVKD. Trimming shortened V by 10 bases and J by 0 bases, and 11 bases separated the two germline ends. The CDR3 length is 13 residues. The CDR3 nucleotides read TGTGCCACCACCCGCGGGAGCACAGATACGCAGTATTTT. It encodes CATTRGSTDTQYF.

The V and J genes are TRBV19 and TRBJ2-7; D may be TRBD1 (5 bases). The CDR3 runs 11 residues. CDR1 is LNHDA, CDR2 SQIVND, per germline (reference sequence). Deletions cut 5 bases from V and 11 bases from J, with 13 bases between. As DNA, the CDR3 is TGTGCCAGTAGTGGACCGGACAAGGAGTACTTC. This gives the protein CASSGPDKEYF.

The chain carries TRBV7-6 and TRBJ2-2; perhaps TRBD1 as D (6 bases). Germline CDR1 SGHVS, CDR2 FNYEAQ. V shed 5 bases and J shed 4 bases, with 17 bases lying between them. This CDR3 is 16 amino acids long. The DNA for the CDR3 is TGTGCCAGCAGCCCCTATGTTGGGACAATCACCGGGGAGCTGTTTTTT. Amino acids: CASSPYVGTITGELFF.

A word on this clone: Given a much more abundant clone one base away, this may be a read error. The rearrangement links TRBV5-6 to TRBJ1-1; possible D gene TRBD1, 5 bases. Germline V gene sequence: CDR1 SGHDT, CDR2 YYEEEE. V was shortened by 2 bases and J by 1 base, with 6 bases between the two germline ends. This CDR3 has 13 amino acids. The CDR3 bases are TGTGCCAGCAGCTTCACAGGGAACACTGAAGCTTTCTTT. As protein: CASSFTGNTEAFF.

The V and J genes are TRBV5-4 and TRBJ2-7; 12 bases fit TRBD2. Per germline, CDR1 SGHNT and CDR2 YYREEE (reference sequence). V gave up 0 bases and J gave up 2 bases; unmatched junction bases: 3. The CDR3 consists of 16 residues. CDR3: CASSLDRTSGAYEQYF. The CDR3 DNA follows: TGTGCCAGCAGCTTGGACCGGACTAGCGGGGCCTACGAGCAGTACTTC.

The CDR3 bases are TGTGCCAGCAGCTTAGGGCAGCGTAATGAAAAACTGTTTTTT. This translates into CASSLGQRNEKLFF. V usage is TRBV13 and J usage is TRBJ1-4; D not resolved. The germline CDR1 and CDR2 sequences are PRHDT and FYEKMQ (reference sequence). V was pared by 0 bases and J by 4 bases, with 6 bases between. The CDR3 contains 14 residues. Combining the CDR3 with reference TRBV13 and TRBJ1-4 gives the whole variable domain AAGVIQSPRHLIKEKRETATLKCYPIPRHDTVYWYQQGPGQDPQFLISFYEKMQSDKGSIPDRFSAQQFSDYHSELNMSSLELGDSALYFCASSLGQRNEKLFFGSGTQLSVL.

The J gene is TRBJ1-5, the V gene TRBV28; D unclear. The CDR3 is 16 residues long. V was shortened by 3 bases and J by 2 bases, with 14 bases between the two germline ends. Per the germline V gene, CDR1 is MDHEN and CDR2 is SYDVKM. CDR3 residues: CASSFDPRLGNQPQHF. The CDR3 bases are TGTGCCAGCAGTTTTGATCCGCGGTTGGGCAATCAGCCCCAGCATTTT.

The V gene is TRBV9, the J gene TRBJ2-7; TRBD2 might be the D (5 bases). The CDR3 spans 15 residues. Trimming took off 6 bases at V and 0 bases at J, with 16 bases between the two ends. Germline CDR1 reads SGDLS; CDR2 reads YYNGEE. DNA of the CDR3: TGTGCCAGCATCAAGGTGTCCCGGGGCTCCTACGAGCAGTACTTC. Protein: CASIKVSRGSYEQYF.

The rearrangement links TRBV4-1 to TRBJ2-7; 9 positions agree with TRBD2. This CDR3 region has 19 residues. Trimming took 0 bases from V and 0 from J; bases not matched to a gene: 12. From germline, CDR1 is MGHRA and CDR2 YSYEKL. CDR3 region: CASSQDRTVLAGPSYEQYF. In DNA, the CDR3 is TGCGCCAGCAGCCAAGATCGGACAGTACTAGCGGGCCCCTCCTACGAGCAGTACTTC.

The chain combines TRBV5-1 with TRBJ2-1, with TRBD1 identical over 7 bases. The CDR3 is made up of 15 amino acids. Germline lookup yields CDR1 SGHRS and CDR2 YFSETQ. After removal of 1 base from V and 1 base from J, the junction contained 2 bases not matched to a gene. The chain's CDR3 is CASSLKGASYNEQFF. For the CDR3, the DNA is TGCGCCAGCAGCTTGAAGGGGGCTTCCTACAATGAGCAGTTCTTC.

The gene calls are TRBV3-1 (or the pseudogene TRBV3-2) and TRBJ2-3, with 14 bases matching TRBD2. Germline CDR1 reads LGHDT; CDR2 reads YNNKEL (reference sequence). V was clipped by 4 bases and J by 6 bases; unmatched bases: 9. The CDR3 contains 17 residues. For the CDR3, the DNA is TGTGCCAGCAGCCCCCGACTAGCGGGGGGGGTCCGGGATACGCAGTATTTT. As protein: CASSPRLAGGVRDTQYF.

The chain has TRBV6-5 and TRBJ1-2; 9 bases are a match to TRBD1. This CDR3 spans 15 amino acids. Germline V CDR1 and CDR2: MNHEY, SVGAGI. V dropped 0 bases and J dropped 2; count of bases not matched to a gene: 1. CDR3 nucleotide sequence: TGTGCCAGCAGTTACTCGGACAGGGGAAACTATGGCTACACCTTC. Protein product: CASSYSDRGNYGYTF.